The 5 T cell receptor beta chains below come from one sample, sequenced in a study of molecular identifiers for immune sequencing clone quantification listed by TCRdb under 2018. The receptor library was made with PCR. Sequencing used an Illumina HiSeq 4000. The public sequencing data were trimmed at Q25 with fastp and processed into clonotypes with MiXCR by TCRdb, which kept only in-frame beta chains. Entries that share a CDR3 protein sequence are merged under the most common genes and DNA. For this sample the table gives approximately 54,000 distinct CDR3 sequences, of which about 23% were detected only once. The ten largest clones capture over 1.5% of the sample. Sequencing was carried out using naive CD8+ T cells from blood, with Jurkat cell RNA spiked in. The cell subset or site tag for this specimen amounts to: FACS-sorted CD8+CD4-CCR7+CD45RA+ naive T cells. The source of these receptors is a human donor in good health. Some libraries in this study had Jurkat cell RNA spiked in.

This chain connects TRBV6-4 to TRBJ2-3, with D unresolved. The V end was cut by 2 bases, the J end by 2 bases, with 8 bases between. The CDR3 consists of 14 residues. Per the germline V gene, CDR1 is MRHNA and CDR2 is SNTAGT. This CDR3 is CASSDLGSTDTQYF. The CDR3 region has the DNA TGTGCCAGCAGTGACCTAGGTTCCACAGATACGCAGTATTTT.

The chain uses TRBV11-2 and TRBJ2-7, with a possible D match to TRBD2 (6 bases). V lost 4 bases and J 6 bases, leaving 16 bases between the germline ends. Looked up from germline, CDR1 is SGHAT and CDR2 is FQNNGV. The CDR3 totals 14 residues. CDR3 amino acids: CASSSVGLLGEQYF. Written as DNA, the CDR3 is TGTGCCAGCAGCTCCGTGGGACTCCTAGGCGAGCAGTACTTC.

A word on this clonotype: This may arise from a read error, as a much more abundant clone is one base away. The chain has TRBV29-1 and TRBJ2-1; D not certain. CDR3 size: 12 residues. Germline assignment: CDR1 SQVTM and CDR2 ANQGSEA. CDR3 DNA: TGCAGCGTTGTGGAGCTATACAATGAGCAGTCCTTC. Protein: CSVVELYNEQSF.

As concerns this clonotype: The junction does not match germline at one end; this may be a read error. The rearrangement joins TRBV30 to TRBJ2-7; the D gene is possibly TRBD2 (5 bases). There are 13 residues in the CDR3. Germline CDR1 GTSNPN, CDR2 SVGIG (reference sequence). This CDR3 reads CAWSVGPGWEQHF. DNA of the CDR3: TGTGCCTGGAGTGTAGGCCCAGGATGGGAGCAGCACTTC.

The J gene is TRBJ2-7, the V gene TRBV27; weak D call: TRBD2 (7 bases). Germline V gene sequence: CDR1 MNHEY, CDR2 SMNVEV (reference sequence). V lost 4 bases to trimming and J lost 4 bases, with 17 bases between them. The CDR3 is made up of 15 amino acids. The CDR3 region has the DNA TGTGCCAGCAGTTGGGGGGGCGGGAGTACGTACGAGCAGTACTTC. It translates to CASSWGGGSTYEQYF.